One and the same sample provided the 17 T cell receptor beta chains below, sequenced in a study of metastatic and nonmetastatic thyroid tumors. Every patient was untreated before thyroid surgery. TCRdb reprocessed the PCR reads via MiXCR. The sample contains 84,000 or so clones, roughly 8.6% of which appear only once. Specimen: blood. These receptors all come from a female donor with papillary thyroid cancer or a benign thyroid nodule (not recorded which). Some clones in this sample may be carry-over from other donors' samples.

This clone occurred many times. J is TRBJ2-6 and V is TRBV6-4; D possibly corresponds to TRBD1 (5 bases). The ends were cut back, 2 bases at V and 1 base at J, with 6 bases in the middle. CDR3 length equals 15 residues. Germline V gene data show CDR1 as MRHNA and CDR2 as SNTAGT. The CDR3 nucleotides are TGTGCCAGCAGTGACGGACAATCTGGGGCCAACGTCCTGACTTTC. This codes for CASSDGQSGANVLTF.

This clone was detected many times. This same CDR3 is encoded by further DNA sequences in the sample. The CDR3 nucleotides read TGCAGCGTTGATCGGACAGACTATGGCTACACCTTC. Its translation: CSVDRTDYGYTF. V gene TRBV29-1 combines with J gene TRBJ1-2; D possibly corresponds to TRBD1 (6 bases). This CDR3 is 12 amino acids long. V was clipped by 3 bases and J by 3 bases, with 8 bases between them. The germline gives CDR1 SQVTM, CDR2 ANQGSEA.

In this sample, this clone turned up many times. Different DNA sequences within this sample yield the same CDR3. The rearrangement joins TRBV7-3 to TRBJ2-3; 8 bases are shared with TRBD2. CDR3 length: 15 amino acids. V was clipped by 0 bases and J by 1 base; unmatched bases: 0. CDR1 and CDR2 (germline): SGHTA, FQGTGA. DNA of the CDR3: TGTGCCAGCAGCTTAACTAGCGGGGGCACAGATACGCAGTATTTT. This translates into CASSLTSGGTDTQYF.

This clone was observed a handful of times. V and J are TRBV20-1 and TRBJ1-2; TRBD1 matches at 11 bases. The germline V gene has CDR1 DFQATT and CDR2 SNEGSKA (reference sequence). Losses at the gene ends were 1 base for V and 4 bases for J; bases not matched to a gene: 5. The CDR3 runs 15 residues. The CDR3 region has the DNA TGCAGTGCTAGAGCGGCCGGGACAGGGGGCTATGGCTACACCTTC. It translates to CSARAAGTGGYGYTF.

This clone was seen many times. This rearrangement joins TRBV6-1 to TRBJ1-2, with D perhaps matching TRBD1 (5 bases). The V gene's germline CDR1 is MNHNS and CDR2 SASEGT. Trimming shortened V by 6 bases and J by 6 bases, and 11 bases separated the two germline ends. The CDR3 sequence is 12 residues long. The CDR3 is CASSRTSDGYTF. The CDR3 nucleotides read TGTGCCAGCAGCCGGACAAGCGATGGCTACACCTTC.

This clone was detected only a few times. The chain combines TRBV10-1 with TRBJ2-5; 9 nucleotides match TRBD2. Per germline, CDR1 WNHNN and CDR2 SYGVQD (reference sequence). The CDR3 totals 15 residues. J was trimmed by 5 bases and V by 9 bases; bases with no gene match: 13. CDR3 region: CARTSGGGERETQYF. Here the CDR3 DNA reads TGCGCCAGGACATCCGGCGGGGGGGAAAGGGAGACCCAGTACTTC.

At least ten counts were recorded for this clone. The gene calls are TRBV7-2 and TRBJ2-2, with 8 bases aligning to TRBD2. The trim removed 2 bases at V and 12 bases at J, leaving 5 bases unmatched. The CDR3 is 13 amino acids. CDR1 SGHTA and CDR2 FQGNSA come from the germline V gene. DNA for the CDR3: TGTGCCAGCAGCTTAACACGGGGGGGGCAGCTGTTTTTT. As protein: CASSLTRGGQLFF.

This clone has a handful of counts. The chain carries TRBV19 and TRBJ2-7; 9 bases line up with TRBD2. Trimming cost V 5 bases and J 3 bases; bases outside gene matches: 11. The germline V gene encodes CDR1 LNHDA and CDR2 SQIVND (reference sequence). The CDR3 length is 16 residues. The CDR3, as DNA: TGTGCCAGTAGTGCCCGAGCGGGGGGCGACATCTACGAGCAGTACTTC. It codes for CASSARAGGDIYEQYF.

For this clone: This may arise from a read error, as a much more abundant clone is one base away. The same CDR3 also results from other DNA sequences found in this sample. The chain links TRBV6-5 to TRBJ1-4; D ambiguous. Looked up from germline, CDR1 is MNHEY and CDR2 is SVGAGI. V was shortened by 0 bases and J by 5 bases, with 13 bases between the two germline ends. The CDR3 is 16 residues long. The CDR3 DNA sequence: TGTGCCAGCAGTTACTCGTACAGACGGAAAAATGAAAAACTGTTTTTT. Residues: CASSYSYRRKNEKLFF.

This clone has just a few counts. The CDR3 nucleotides read TGTGCCAGCAGCCTGACTAGCGGGGGGGGACAAGAGACCCAGTACTTC. It is translated as CASSLTSGGGQETQYF. This chain joins TRBV7-2 and TRBJ2-5; 14 bases agree with TRBD2. Germline lookup yields CDR1 SGHTA and CDR2 FQGNSA. CDR3 size: 16 residues. J was trimmed by 2 bases and V by 5 bases; bases with no gene match: 4.

The table lists this clone with many counts. V is TRBV6-1 and J is TRBJ2-5; weak D call: TRBD1 (5 bases). Trimming stripped 7 bases from V and 2 bases from J, with 20 bases between. The CDR3 sequence is 16 residues long. From germline, CDR1 is MNHNS and CDR2 SASEGT. The CDR3 bases are TGTGCCAGCAAGGCCCTCAGGTCAGGGCTACAAGAGACCCAGTACTTC. Translating it yields CASKALRSGLQETQYF.

This clone occurred many times. This chain uses TRBV6-5 with TRBJ1-1, with D unresolved. This CDR3 has 12 amino acids. Germline assignment: CDR1 MNHEY and CDR2 SVGAGI. Trimming cost V 3 bases and J 11 bases, with 13 bases left between them. The CDR3 DNA follows: TGTGCCAGCAGTTATGGGCCCGGGGTTGCTTTCTTT. It codes for CASSYGPGVAFF.

Concerning this clone itself: One junction end disagrees with the germline gene, perhaps due to a read error. The chain couples TRBV6-4 to TRBJ1-1; 8 bases line up with TRBD1. Germline loops: CDR1 MRHNA, CDR2 SNTAGT. The CDR3 extends over 14 amino acids. Here the CDR3 reads CAGSATGDDTEAFF. Here the CDR3 DNA reads TGTGCCGGCAGTGCGACAGGGGACGACACTGAAGCTTTCTTT.

This clone was seen ten or more times. The genes are TRBV20-1 and TRBJ2-1; 8 nucleotides agree with TRBD2. The CDR3 has 15 residues. J lost 5 bases, V lost 3 bases, and 9 bases had no gene match. The germline CDR1 and CDR2 sequences are DFQATT and SNEGSKA (reference sequence). This CDR3 is CSASIHRGGNNEQFF. For the CDR3, the DNA is TGCAGTGCTAGTATTCATCGGGGGGGCAACAATGAGCAGTTCTTC.

This clone was detected many times. The V and J genes are TRBV4-1 and TRBJ1-6, with D perhaps TRBD1 (6 bases). The V and J ends lost 2 bases and 0 bases respectively, with 17 bases between them. CDR3 size: 19 residues. The germline V gene has CDR1 MGHRA and CDR2 YSYEKL. This CDR3 reads CASSQTEAGVSSYNSPLHF. The DNA of the CDR3 is TGCGCCAGCAGCCAAACTGAGGCAGGGGTTAGCTCCTATAATTCACCCCTCCACTTT.

This clone was found many times. The chain has TRBV12-3 or TRBV12-4 and TRBJ2-5; the match to TRBD2 covers 8 bases. The CDR3 consists of 14 residues. V gave up 5 bases and J gave up 5 bases; unmatched junction bases: 7. The chain's CDR3 is CASSDGGAVETQYF. DNA of the CDR3: TGTGCCAGCAGTGACGGGGGGGCCGTCGAGACCCAGTACTTC.

This clone has a count of ten or more. V gene TRBV6-1 combines with J gene TRBJ1-2, with D hard to call. V was shortened by 10 bases and J by 7 bases, with 16 bases between the two germline ends. The CDR3 runs to 12 residues. Germline V gives CDR1 MNHNS, CDR2 SASEGT. The CDR3 protein is CAIKLDPSGYTF. In nucleotides, the CDR3 is TGTGCCATCAAACTGGATCCTTCTGGCTACACCTTC.